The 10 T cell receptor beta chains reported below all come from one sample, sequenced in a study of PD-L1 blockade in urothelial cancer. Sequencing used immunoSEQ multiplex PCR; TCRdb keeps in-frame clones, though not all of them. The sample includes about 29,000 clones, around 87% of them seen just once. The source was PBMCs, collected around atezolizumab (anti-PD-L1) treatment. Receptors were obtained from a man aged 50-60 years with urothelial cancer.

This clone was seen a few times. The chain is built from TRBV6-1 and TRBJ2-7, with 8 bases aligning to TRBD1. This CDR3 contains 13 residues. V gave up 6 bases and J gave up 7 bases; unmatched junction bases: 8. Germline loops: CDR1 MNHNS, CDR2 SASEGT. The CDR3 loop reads CASRPTGGIEQYF. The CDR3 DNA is TGTGCCAGCAGACCCACAGGGGGGATAGAGCAGTACTTC.

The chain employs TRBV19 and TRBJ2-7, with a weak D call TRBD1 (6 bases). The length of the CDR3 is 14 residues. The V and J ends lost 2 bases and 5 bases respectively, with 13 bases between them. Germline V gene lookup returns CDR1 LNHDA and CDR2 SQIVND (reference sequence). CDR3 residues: CASSISGTSDEQYF. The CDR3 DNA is TGTGCCAGTAGTATATCCGGGACATCGGACGAGCAGTACTTC. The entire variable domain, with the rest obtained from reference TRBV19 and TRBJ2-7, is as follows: DGGITQSPKYLFRKEGQNVTLSCEQNLNHDAMYWYRQDPGQGLRLIYYSQIVNDFQKGDIAEGYSVSREKKESFPLTVTSAQKNPTAFYLCASSISGTSDEQYFGPGTRLTVT.

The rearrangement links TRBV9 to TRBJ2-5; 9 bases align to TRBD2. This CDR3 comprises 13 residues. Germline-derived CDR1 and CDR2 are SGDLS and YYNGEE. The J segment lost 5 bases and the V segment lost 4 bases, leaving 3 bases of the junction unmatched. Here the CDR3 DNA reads TGTGCCAGCAGCCCCAGCGGGGGGGAGACCCAGTACTTC. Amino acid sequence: CASSPSGGETQYF.

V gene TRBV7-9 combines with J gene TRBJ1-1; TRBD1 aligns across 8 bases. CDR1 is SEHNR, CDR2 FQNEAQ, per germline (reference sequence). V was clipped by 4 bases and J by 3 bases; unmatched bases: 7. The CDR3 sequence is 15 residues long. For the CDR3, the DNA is TGTGCCAGCAGCTACGGACAGGGAATGGACACTGAAGCTTTCTTT. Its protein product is CASSYGQGMDTEAFF. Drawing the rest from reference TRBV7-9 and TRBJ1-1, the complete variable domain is DTGVSQNPRHKITKRGQNVTFRCDPISEHNRLYWYRQTLGQGPEFLTYFQNEAQLEKSRLLSDRFSAERPKGSFSTLEIQRTEQGDSAMYLCASSYGQGMDTEAFFGQGTRLTVV.

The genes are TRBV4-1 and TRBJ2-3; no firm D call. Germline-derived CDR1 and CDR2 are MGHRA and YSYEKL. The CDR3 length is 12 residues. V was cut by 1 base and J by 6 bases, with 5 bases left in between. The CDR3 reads CASSQAGDTQYF. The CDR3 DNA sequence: TGCGCCAGCAGCCAAGCCGGGGATACGCAGTATTTT.

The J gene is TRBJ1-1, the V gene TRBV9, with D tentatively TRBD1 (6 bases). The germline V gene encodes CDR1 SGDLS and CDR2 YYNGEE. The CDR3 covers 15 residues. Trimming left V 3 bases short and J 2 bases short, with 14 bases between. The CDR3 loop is CASSGLGGLNTEAFF. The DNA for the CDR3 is TGTGCCAGCAGCGGCCTCGGGGGGCTCAACACTGAAGCTTTCTTT.

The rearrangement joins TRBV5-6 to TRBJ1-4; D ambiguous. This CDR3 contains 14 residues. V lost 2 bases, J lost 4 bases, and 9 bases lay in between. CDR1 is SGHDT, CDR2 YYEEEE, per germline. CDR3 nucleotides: TGTGCCAGCAGCTTCCGACTGAGTAATGAAAAACTGTTTTTT. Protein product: CASSFRLSNEKLFF.

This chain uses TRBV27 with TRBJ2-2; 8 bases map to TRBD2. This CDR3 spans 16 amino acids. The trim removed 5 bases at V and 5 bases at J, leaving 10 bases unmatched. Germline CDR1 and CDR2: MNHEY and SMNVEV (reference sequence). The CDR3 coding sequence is TGTGCCAGCAGTCCACGGGGGGGGGTGAGGACCGGGGAGCTGTTTTTT. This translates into CASSPRGGVRTGELFF.

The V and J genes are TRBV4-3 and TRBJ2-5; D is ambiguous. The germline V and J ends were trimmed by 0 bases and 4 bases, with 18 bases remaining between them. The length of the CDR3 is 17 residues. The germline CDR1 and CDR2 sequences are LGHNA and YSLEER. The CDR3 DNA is TGCGCCAGCAGCCAAGAGGGCCGTACAAGTTTGCCAGAGACCCAGTACTTC. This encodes CASSQEGRTSLPETQYF.

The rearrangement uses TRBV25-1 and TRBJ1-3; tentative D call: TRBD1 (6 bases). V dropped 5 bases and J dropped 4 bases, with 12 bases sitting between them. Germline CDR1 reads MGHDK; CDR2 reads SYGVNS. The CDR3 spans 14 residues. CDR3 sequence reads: CASSPPGAGNTIYF. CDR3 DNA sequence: TGTGCCAGCAGTCCACCAGGGGCAGGAAACACCATATATTTT.